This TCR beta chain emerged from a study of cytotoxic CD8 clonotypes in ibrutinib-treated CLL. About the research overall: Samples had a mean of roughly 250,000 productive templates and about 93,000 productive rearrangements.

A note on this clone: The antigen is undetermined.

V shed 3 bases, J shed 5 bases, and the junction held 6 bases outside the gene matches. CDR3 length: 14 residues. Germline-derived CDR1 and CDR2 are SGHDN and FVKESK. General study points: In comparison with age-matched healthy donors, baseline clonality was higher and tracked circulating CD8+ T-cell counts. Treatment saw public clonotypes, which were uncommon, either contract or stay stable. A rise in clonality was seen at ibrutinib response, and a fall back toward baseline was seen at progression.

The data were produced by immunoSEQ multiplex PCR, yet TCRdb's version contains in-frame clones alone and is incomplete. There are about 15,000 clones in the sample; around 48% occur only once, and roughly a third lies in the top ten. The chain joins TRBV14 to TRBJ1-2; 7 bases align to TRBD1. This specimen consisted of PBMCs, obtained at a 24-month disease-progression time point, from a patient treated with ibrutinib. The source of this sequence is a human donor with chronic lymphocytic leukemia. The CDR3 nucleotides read TGTGCCAGCAGCCAGTCAGGGGGAATTTATGGCTACACCTTC. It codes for CASSQSGGIYGYTF.